One and the same sample provided the 17 T cell receptor beta chains below, sequenced in a study of cytomegalovirus exposure and HLA in healthy donors (dated by TCRdb to 2015 to 2018). Library construction relied on the immunoSEQ multiplex PCR assay. The multiplex PCR relied on a mix of 60 forward primers for TCR Vbeta segments and 13 reverse primers for TCR Jbeta segments. The immuneACCESS repertoire file appears here via TCRdb, limited to in-frame rearrangements. These files lack a portion of the clones; in checked studies, under half of the deficit traces to unresolved V genes, and the cause of the others is not known. The sample records more than 95,000 clones, around 75% of which are singletons. In total, the top ten clones hold about 2.2% of the sample. The sample comprised PBMCs. The receptor source for this set is a young man in good health and CMV-seronegative.

V gene TRBV6-5 combines with J gene TRBJ2-5, with D possibly TRBD1 on 5 matching bases. Trimming stripped 4 bases from V and 5 bases from J, with 17 bases between. Per the germline V gene, CDR1 is MNHEY and CDR2 is SVGAGI. This CDR3 contains 15 residues. The chain's CDR3 is CASSFISLRVETQYF. CDR3 DNA: TGTGCCAGCAGTTTTATATCCCTCAGGGTGGAGACCCAGTACTTC.

The J gene is TRBJ1-1, the V gene TRBV25-1, with TRBD1 as a possible D gene (5 bases). The V end was cut by 4 bases, the J end by 3 bases, with 9 bases between. The CDR3 has 13 amino acids. CDR1 is MGHDK and CDR2 is SYGVNS in the germline V gene. This chain's CDR3 is CASSAPGDTEAFF. The CDR3 coding sequence is TGTGCCAGCAGTGCGCCGGGGGACACTGAAGCTTTCTTT. The full variable domain, with the rest looked up from reference TRBV25-1 and TRBJ1-1, is EADIYQTPRYLVIGTGKKITLECSQTMGHDKMYWYQQDPGMELHLIHYSYGVNSTEKGDLSSESTVSRIRTEHFPLTLESARPSHTSQYLCASSAPGDTEAFFGQGTRLTVV.

This clone appeared a single time. This chain links TRBV6-1 with TRBJ1-5; TRBD1 is a possible D gene (5 bases). CDR1 is MNHNS and CDR2 is SASEGT in the germline V gene. Trimming left V 6 bases short and J 3 bases short, with 12 bases between. This CDR3 contains 14 residues. The CDR3 loop reads CASRDSQFNQPQHF. The DNA for the CDR3 is TGTGCCAGCAGAGACAGTCAATTCAATCAGCCCCAGCATTTT.

The rearrangement links TRBV19 to TRBJ2-2; 9 bases match TRBD1. The V gene end was trimmed by 4 bases and the J gene end by 4 bases; junction bases not matched to a gene: 4. The CDR3 has 15 amino acids. From germline, CDR1 is LNHDA and CDR2 SQIVND (reference sequence). The CDR3 here is CASSTGQGGTGELFF. The CDR3 DNA is TGTGCCAGTAGTACGGGACAGGGAGGCACCGGGGAGCTGTTTTTT.

This clone has more than one count but fewer than ten. V is TRBV6-5 and J is TRBJ2-5, with a possible D match to TRBD2 (5 bases). Germline loops: CDR1 MNHEY, CDR2 SVGAGI. V lost 2 bases, J lost 0 bases, and 7 bases lay in between. The CDR3 contains 14 residues. CDR3 nucleotide sequence: TGTGCCAGCAGTTACCGAGGGTACCAAGAGACCCAGTACTTC. It is translated as CASSYRGYQETQYF.

The V gene is TRBV4-2, the J gene TRBJ1-3; 8 bases fit TRBD1. J gave up 2 bases and V 0 bases, and 6 bases lay outside the gene matches. Germline CDR1 and CDR2: LGHNA and YNFKEQ. The CDR3 totals 17 residues. CDR3 DNA: TGTGCCAGCAGCCAAGATCTCCCAGGGGGCACTGGAAACACCATATATTTT. This translates into CASSQDLPGGTGNTIYF.

This clone occurred a few times. The chain links TRBV7-9 to TRBJ2-3; TRBD1 agrees at 8 bases. The V gene end was trimmed by 4 bases and the J gene end by 4 bases; junction bases not matched to a gene: 10. CDR3 length: 16 amino acids. Germline V gene lookup returns CDR1 SEHNR and CDR2 FQNEAQ (reference sequence). The CDR3 DNA reads as TGTGCCAGCAGCTATTATCTTGCAGGGGGCTCAGATACGCAGTATTTT. Translating it yields CASSYYLAGGSDTQYF.

The chain employs TRBV5-1 and TRBJ2-3; D unclear. V was trimmed by 0 bases and J by 1 base, leaving 9 bases between them. CDR3 length: 15 amino acids. Looked up from germline, CDR1 is SGHRS and CDR2 is YFSETQ. This chain's CDR3 is CASSLGLTGTDTQYF. Written as DNA, the CDR3 is TGCGCCAGCAGCTTGGGACTCACCGGCACAGATACGCAGTATTTT.

This chain uses TRBV7-8 with TRBJ1-6, with 9 bases that match TRBD1. The CDR3 consists of 14 residues. CDR1 is SGHVS and CDR2 is FQNEAQ in the germline V gene. V gave up 6 bases and J gave up 8 bases; unmatched junction bases: 5. The CDR3 region is CASRRTGVDSPLHF. CDR3 DNA sequence: TGTGCCAGCAGAAGGACAGGGGTAGATTCACCCCTCCACTTT.

This chain joins TRBV7-3 and TRBJ2-2, with D perhaps TRBD1 (6 bases). The V and J ends lost 3 bases and 5 bases respectively, with 16 bases between them. This CDR3 has 16 amino acids. The germline gives CDR1 SGHTA, CDR2 FQGTGA. Here the CDR3 reads CASSFLAGAVTGELFF. CDR3 DNA sequence: TGTGCCAGCAGCTTTTTGGCAGGGGCAGTAACCGGGGAGCTGTTTTTT.

The rearrangement joins TRBV7-2 to TRBJ2-2; 10 bases map to TRBD2. This CDR3 comprises 19 residues. The V and J ends lost 6 bases and 0 bases, in that order; junction bases with no gene match: 13. From germline, CDR1 is SGHTA and CDR2 FQGNSA. The chain's CDR3 is CASRWMGSGGPANTGELFF. The CDR3 DNA reads as TGTGCCAGCAGATGGATGGGTAGCGGGGGGCCCGCGAACACCGGGGAGCTGTTTTTT. Drawing the rest from reference TRBV7-2 and TRBJ2-2, the complete variable domain is GAGVSQSPSNKVTEKGKDVELRCDPISGHTALYWYRQSLGQGLEFLIYFQGNSAPDKSGLPSDRFSAERTGGSVSTLTIQRTQQEDSAVYLCASRWMGSGGPANTGELFFGEGSRLTVL.

The chain employs TRBV7-3 and TRBJ1-2, with TRBD1 identical over 10 bases. This CDR3 spans 13 amino acids. Trimming cost V 4 bases and J 7 bases; bases outside gene matches: 3. In germline, CDR1 is SGHTA, CDR2 FQGTGA. CDR3 sequence (DNA): TGTGCCAGCAGCTCGACAGGGGGCGGTGGCTACACCTTC. Translated: CASSSTGGGGYTF.

This clone came up a few times. V gene TRBV6-1 combines with J gene TRBJ2-2; the D gene is possibly TRBD1 (5 bases). The CDR3 contains 12 residues. Trimming left V 6 bases short and J 5 bases short, with 7 bases between. Germline V gene data show CDR1 as MNHNS and CDR2 as SASEGT. CDR3 nucleotide sequence: TGTGCCAGCAGGGGGCCAACCGGGGAGCTGTTTTTT. Its protein is CASRGPTGELFF.

This clone appeared a few times. This chain joins TRBV6-1 and TRBJ2-7; D unresolved. Germline CDR1 reads MNHNS; CDR2 reads SASEGT. The CDR3 is 13 amino acids. Trimming shortened V by 8 bases and J by 2 bases, and 13 bases separated the two germline ends. DNA of the CDR3: TGTGCCAGCCCCGCTCCAGGAACCTACGAGCAGTACTTC. Protein: CASPAPGTYEQYF.

The rearrangement uses TRBV9 and TRBJ1-1; D unclear. V shed 5 bases and J shed 3 bases, with 11 bases lying between them. CDR3 length equals 13 residues. Germline V gives CDR1 SGDLS, CDR2 YYNGEE. The CDR3 reads CASSVWRDTEAFF. For the CDR3, the DNA is TGTGCCAGCAGTGTTTGGCGGGACACTGAAGCTTTCTTT.

This clone was seen more than once but under ten times. The chain recombines TRBV5-4 with TRBJ2-1, with 8 nucleotides matching TRBD2. The V segment lost 4 bases and the J segment 4 bases; nucleotides outside the gene matches: 13. Germline V gives CDR1 SGHNT, CDR2 YYREEE (reference sequence). CDR3 size: 17 residues. The DNA of the CDR3 is TGTGCCAGCAGCCAAGTATGGACTAGCAGTTCTTACAATGAGCAGTTCTTC. This gives the protein CASSQVWTSSSYNEQFF.

This rearrangement joins TRBV19 to TRBJ1-1; no clear D. V was clipped by 1 base and J by 5 bases, with 11 bases between them. The CDR3 contains 14 residues. Germline values: CDR1 LNHDA, CDR2 SQIVND (reference sequence). The CDR3 sequence is CASSIGRRGTEAFF. In nucleotides, the CDR3 is TGTGCCAGTAGTATAGGCAGACGAGGGACTGAAGCTTTCTTT.